The 9 T cell receptor beta chains below were found in one sample sequenced in a study of T-cell reconstitution after alpha-beta-depleted transplantation in children. During its preparation, the TCRbeta library received unique molecular identifiers. TCRdb itself ran the PCR reads through MiXCR, one entry per CDR3 protein. The sample carries roughly 48,000 distinct CDR3 sequences, around 5.9% recorded once. Here the sequenced sample was PBMCs, mostly from graft donor cells, taken 60 days after TCRalphabeta/CD19-depleted stem cell transplant. The receptor source for this set is a female patient aged 2-9 years who had a stem cell transplant for aplastic anemia, so the T cells may come from the graft donor.

The table lists this clonotype with many counts. The chain recombines TRBV5-1 with TRBJ2-1; D might be TRBD1 (6 bases). The CDR3 spans 15 residues. Germline V gene sequence: CDR1 SGHRS, CDR2 YFSETQ. The V end lost 4 bases, the J end lost 6 bases, and 17 bases lay between the germline ends. CDR3 residues: CASSPEGQGLNEQFF. Here the CDR3 DNA reads TGCGCCAGCAGCCCCGAGGGGCAGGGGCTCAATGAGCAGTTCTTC.

This clonotype occurred many times. The chain carries TRBV20-1 and TRBJ2-7; either TRBD1 or TRBD2 may fit D (5 bases each). The CDR3 is made up of 16 amino acids. V was trimmed by 3 bases and J by 3 bases, leaving 21 bases between them. CDR1 and CDR2 (germline): DFQATT, SNEGSKA (reference sequence). The CDR3: CSASNPPRDGDYEQYF. DNA for the CDR3: TGCAGTGCTAGTAATCCCCCTCGGGACGGGGACTACGAGCAGTACTTC.

This clonotype occurred many times. This rearrangement joins TRBV12-3 or TRBV12-4 to TRBJ1-5; D remains ambiguous. V gave up 3 bases and J gave up 0 bases, with 12 bases separating them. CDR3 length: 16 residues. The CDR3 region is CASSLGRPISNQPQHF. CDR3 DNA: TGTGCCAGCAGTTTGGGCAGACCTATTAGCAATCAGCCCCAGCATTTT.

This clonotype was found many times. The rearrangement uses TRBV24-1 and TRBJ2-3; D is unresolved. Germline V lookup: CDR1 KGHDR, CDR2 SFDVKD. CDR3 length: 14 amino acids. The V and J ends lost 3 bases and 5 bases respectively, with 11 bases between them. This chain's CDR3 is CATSDPTFGDTQYF. The CDR3 DNA reads as TGTGCCACCAGTGATCCCACTTTCGGAGATACGCAGTATTTT.

This clonotype was seen at least ten times. The gene calls are TRBV5-6 and TRBJ2-7; TRBD2 is a possible D gene (5 bases). Per germline, CDR1 SGHDT and CDR2 YYEEEE. This CDR3 is 14 amino acids long. The V end was cut by 2 bases, the J end by 7 bases, with 16 bases between. CDR3 sequence: CASSFLTATGEQYF. CDR3 DNA: TGTGCCAGCAGCTTCCTAACCGCGACGGGGGAGCAGTACTTC.

This clonotype was counted many times. This chain uses TRBV7-8 with TRBJ1-5; the D gene is possibly TRBD1 (6 bases). The CDR3 consists of 14 residues. Germline CDR1 is SGHVS and CDR2 is FQNEAQ. V was trimmed by 3 bases and J by 9 bases, leaving 15 bases between them. The CDR3 sequence is CASSFGGAGSPQHF. CDR3 nucleotides: TGTGCCAGCAGCTTCGGGGGGGCCGGATCGCCCCAGCATTTT.

Many counts were recorded for this clonotype. The rearrangement links TRBV20-1 to TRBJ2-1; D gene uncertain. The CDR3 covers 13 residues. The V gene's germline CDR1 is DFQATT and CDR2 SNEGSKA (reference sequence). V lost 0 bases and J 5 bases, leaving 8 bases between the germline ends. CDR3 loop: CSARDAQNNEQFF. The DNA for the CDR3 is TGCAGTGCTAGAGATGCCCAAAACAATGAGCAGTTCTTC.

Many counts were recorded for this clonotype. The CDR3 bases are TGTGCCAGCAGCCGGGGTCGCGGGGGACTTACCTACGAGCAGTACTTC. Residues: CASSRGRGGLTYEQYF. The rearrangement uses TRBV7-9 and TRBJ2-7, with TRBD2 matching over 7 bases. Trimming removed 5 bases from V and 2 bases from J; junction bases left unmatched: 12. The CDR3 is 16 residues long. Germline V gene sequence: CDR1 SEHNR, CDR2 FQNEAQ (reference sequence).

A word on this clonotype: A single base separates this from a much larger clone, so it may be a read error. The CDR3 DNA reads as TGTGCCTGCAGCCACGGGGTGAACACCGGGGAGCTGTTTTTT. Its protein is CACSHGVNTGELFF. The J gene is TRBJ2-2, the V gene TRBV3-1, with D tentatively TRBD2 (5 bases). This CDR3 has 14 residues. The germline V gene has CDR1 LGHDT and CDR2 YNNKEL (reference sequence).